Below, 2 T cell receptor beta chains from the same sample are listed, as sequenced in a study of cytomegalovirus exposure and HLA in healthy donors. Clones were read by immunoSEQ multiplex PCR, and TCRdb kept only the in-frame ones, dropping some. Of over 250,000 clones in the sample, about nine tenths were seen once. What was sequenced was PBMCs. The source of these receptors is a woman in her 30s in good health and CMV-seropositive.

V usage is TRBV7-2 and J usage is TRBJ2-1; TRBD2 matches 12 bases. This CDR3 has 16 amino acids. With V trimmed by 0 bases and J by 7 bases, 4 bases remained unmatched. Per the germline V gene, CDR1 is SGHTA and CDR2 is FQGNSA. CDR3 coding DNA: TGTGCCAGCAGCTTAGCTACTAGCGGGAGGAGGAATGAGCAGTTCTTC. This encodes CASSLATSGRRNEQFF.

The J gene is TRBJ2-7, the V gene TRBV5-6, with 7 bases aligning to TRBD1. CDR1 is SGHDT and CDR2 is YYEEEE in the germline V gene. V dropped 8 bases and J dropped 4; count of bases not matched to a gene: 9. CDR3 length: 13 residues. CDR3 nucleotide sequence: TGTGCCAGTCAACGGGACAGCTTTTACGAGCAGTACTTC. Its translation is CASQRDSFYEQYF.